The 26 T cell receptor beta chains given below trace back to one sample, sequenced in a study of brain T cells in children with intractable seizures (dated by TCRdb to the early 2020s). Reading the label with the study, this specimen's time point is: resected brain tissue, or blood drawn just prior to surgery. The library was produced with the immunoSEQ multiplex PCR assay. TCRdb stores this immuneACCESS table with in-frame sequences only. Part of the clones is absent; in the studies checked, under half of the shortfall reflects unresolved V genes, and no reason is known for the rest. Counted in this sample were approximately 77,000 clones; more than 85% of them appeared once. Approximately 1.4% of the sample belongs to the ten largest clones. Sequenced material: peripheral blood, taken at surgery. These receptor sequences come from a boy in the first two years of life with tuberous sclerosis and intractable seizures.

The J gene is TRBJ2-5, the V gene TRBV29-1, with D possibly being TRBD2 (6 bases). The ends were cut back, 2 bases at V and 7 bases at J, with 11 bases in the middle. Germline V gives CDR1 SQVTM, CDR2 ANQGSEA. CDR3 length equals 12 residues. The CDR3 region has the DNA TGCAGCGTTGAACGACTAGGAGGGACCCAGTACTTC. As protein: CSVERLGGTQYF.

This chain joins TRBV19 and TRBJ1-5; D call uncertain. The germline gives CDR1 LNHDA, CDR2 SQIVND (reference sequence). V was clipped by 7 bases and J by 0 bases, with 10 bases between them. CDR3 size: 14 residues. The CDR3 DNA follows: TGTGCCAGTATCCCAGAACATAGCAATCAGCCCCAGCATTTT. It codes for CASIPEHSNQPQHF.

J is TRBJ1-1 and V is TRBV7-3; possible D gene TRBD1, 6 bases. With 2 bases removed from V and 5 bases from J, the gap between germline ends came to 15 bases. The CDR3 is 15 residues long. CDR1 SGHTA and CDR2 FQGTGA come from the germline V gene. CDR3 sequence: CASSLLVGARTEAFF. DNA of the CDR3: TGTGCCAGCAGCTTATTAGTGGGGGCGAGGACTGAAGCTTTCTTT. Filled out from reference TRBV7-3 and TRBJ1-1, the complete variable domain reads GAGVSQTPSNKVTEKGKYVELRCDPISGHTALYWYRQSLGQGPEFLIYFQGTGAADDSGLPNDRFFAVRPEGSVSTLKIQRTERGDSAVYLCASSLLVGARTEAFFGQGTRLTVV.

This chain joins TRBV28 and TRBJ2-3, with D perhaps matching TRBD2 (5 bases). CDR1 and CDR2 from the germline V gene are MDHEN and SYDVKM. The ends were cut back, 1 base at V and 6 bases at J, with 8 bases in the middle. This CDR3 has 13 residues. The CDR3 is CASSLLGADTQYF. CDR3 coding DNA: TGTGCCAGCAGTTTATTGGGAGCGGATACGCAGTATTTT.

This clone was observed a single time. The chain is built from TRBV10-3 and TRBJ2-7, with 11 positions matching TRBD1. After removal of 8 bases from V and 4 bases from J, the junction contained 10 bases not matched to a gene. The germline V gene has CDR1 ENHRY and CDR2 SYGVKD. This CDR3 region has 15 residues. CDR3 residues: CAIAPGQGARYEQYF. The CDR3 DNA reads TGTGCCATCGCCCCAGGACAGGGGGCTCGGTACGAGCAGTACTTC.

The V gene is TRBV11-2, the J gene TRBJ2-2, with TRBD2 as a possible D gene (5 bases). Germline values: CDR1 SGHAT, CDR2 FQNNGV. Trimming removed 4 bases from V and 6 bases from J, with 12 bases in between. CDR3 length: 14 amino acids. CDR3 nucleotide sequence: TGTGCCAGCAGCTCGGACTTAGCCCCCGGGGAGCTGTTTTTT. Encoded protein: CASSSDLAPGELFF.

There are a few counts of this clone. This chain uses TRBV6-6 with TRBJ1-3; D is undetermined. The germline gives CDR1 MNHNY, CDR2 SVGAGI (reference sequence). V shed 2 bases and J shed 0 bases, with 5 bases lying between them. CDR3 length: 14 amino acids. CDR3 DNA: TGTGCCAGCAGTTACGGGGACTCTGGAAACACCATATATTTT. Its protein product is CASSYGDSGNTIYF.

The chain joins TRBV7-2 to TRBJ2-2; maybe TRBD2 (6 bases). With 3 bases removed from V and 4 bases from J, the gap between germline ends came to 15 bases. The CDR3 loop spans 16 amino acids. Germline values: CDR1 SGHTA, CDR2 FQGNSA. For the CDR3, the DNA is TGTGCCAGCAGCTTTCACCCGGACTACCCCACCGGGGAGCTGTTTTTT. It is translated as CASSFHPDYPTGELFF.

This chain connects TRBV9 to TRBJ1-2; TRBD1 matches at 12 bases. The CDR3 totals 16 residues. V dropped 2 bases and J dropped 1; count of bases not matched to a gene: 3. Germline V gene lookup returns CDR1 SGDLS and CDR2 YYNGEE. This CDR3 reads CASSVGTGGHNYGYTF. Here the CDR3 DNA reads TGTGCCAGCAGCGTCGGGACAGGGGGCCATAACTATGGCTACACCTTC. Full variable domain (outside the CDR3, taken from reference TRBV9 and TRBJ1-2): DSGVTQTPKHLITATGQRVTLRCSPRSGDLSVYWYQQSLDQGLQFLIQYYNGEERAKGNILERFSAQQFPDLHSELNLSSLELGDSALYFCASSVGTGGHNYGYTFGSGTRLTVV.

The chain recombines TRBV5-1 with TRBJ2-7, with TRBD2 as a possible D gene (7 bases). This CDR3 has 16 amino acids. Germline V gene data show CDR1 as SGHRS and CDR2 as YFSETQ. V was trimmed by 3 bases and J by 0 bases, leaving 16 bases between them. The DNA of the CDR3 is TGCGCCAGCAGCTGGGGGGCGCGCGGGAGCTCCTACGAGCAGTACTTC. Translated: CASSWGARGSSYEQYF.

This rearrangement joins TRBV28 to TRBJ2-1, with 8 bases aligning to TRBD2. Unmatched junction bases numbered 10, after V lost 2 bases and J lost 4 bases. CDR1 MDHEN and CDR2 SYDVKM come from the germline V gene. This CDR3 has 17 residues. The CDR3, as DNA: TGTGCCAGCAGTTTACCCCTCAGGACTAGCCGATACAATGAGCAGTTCTTC. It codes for CASSLPLRTSRYNEQFF.

The CDR3 loop reads CASGSWGSNSPLHF. The CDR3 DNA sequence: TGTGCCAGCGGGTCCTGGGGGTCTAATTCACCCCTCCACTTT. This rearrangement joins TRBV27 to TRBJ1-6; a possible D gene is TRBD1 (5 bases). V shed 8 bases and J shed 6 bases, with 14 bases lying between them. This CDR3 spans 14 amino acids. Germline-derived CDR1 and CDR2 are MNHEY and SMNVEV (reference sequence).

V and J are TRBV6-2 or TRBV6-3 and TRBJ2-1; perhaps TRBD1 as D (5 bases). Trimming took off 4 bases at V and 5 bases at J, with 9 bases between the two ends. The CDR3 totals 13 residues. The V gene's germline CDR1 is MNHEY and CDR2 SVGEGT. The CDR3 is CASSFDSHNEQFF. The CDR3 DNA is TGTGCCAGCAGTTTCGACAGCCACAATGAGCAGTTCTTC.

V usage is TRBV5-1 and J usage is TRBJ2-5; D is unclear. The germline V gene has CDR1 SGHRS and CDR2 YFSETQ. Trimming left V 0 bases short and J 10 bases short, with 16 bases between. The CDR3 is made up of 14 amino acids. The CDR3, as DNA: TGCGCCAGCAGCTTGGATCTCCTCGGAAGTGACCAGTACTTC. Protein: CASSLDLLGSDQYF.

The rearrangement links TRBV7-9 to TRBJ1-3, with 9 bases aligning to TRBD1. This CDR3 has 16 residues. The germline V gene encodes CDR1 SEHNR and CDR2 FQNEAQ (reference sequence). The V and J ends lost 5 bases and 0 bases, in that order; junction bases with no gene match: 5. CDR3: CASSPGTGSSGNTIYF. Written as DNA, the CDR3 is TGTGCCAGCAGCCCAGGGACAGGGAGCTCTGGAAACACCATATATTTT.

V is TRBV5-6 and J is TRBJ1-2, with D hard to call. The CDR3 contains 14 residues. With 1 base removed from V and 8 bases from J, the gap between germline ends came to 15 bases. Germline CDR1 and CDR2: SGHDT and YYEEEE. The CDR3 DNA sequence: TGTGCCAGCAGCTTGCTATCAGCCGGAAGGGGCTACACCTTC. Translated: CASSLLSAGRGYTF.

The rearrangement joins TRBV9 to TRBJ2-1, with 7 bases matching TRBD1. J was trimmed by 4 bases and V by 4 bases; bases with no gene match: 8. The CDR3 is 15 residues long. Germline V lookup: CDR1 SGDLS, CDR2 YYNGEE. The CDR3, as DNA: TGTGCCAGCAGCTTTTCGGGACAGCTGTACAATGAGCAGTTCTTC. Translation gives CASSFSGQLYNEQFF. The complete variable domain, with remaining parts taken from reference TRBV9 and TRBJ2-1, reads DSGVTQTPKHLITATGQRVTLRCSPRSGDLSVYWYQQSLDQGLQFLIQYYNGEERAKGNILERFSAQQFPDLHSELNLSSLELGDSALYFCASSFSGQLYNEQFFGPGTRLTVL.

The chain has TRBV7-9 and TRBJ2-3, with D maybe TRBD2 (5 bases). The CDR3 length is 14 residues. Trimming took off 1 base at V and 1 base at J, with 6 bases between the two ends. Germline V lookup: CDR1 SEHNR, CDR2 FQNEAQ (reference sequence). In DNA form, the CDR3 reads TGTGCCAGCAGCTTAGTCGGGGGCACAGATACGCAGTATTTT. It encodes CASSLVGGTDTQYF.

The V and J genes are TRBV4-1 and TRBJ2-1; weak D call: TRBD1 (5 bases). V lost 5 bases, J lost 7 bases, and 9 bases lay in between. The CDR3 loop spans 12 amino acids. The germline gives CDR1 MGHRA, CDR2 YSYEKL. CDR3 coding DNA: TGCGCCAGCAGCAGAACAGGTAATGAGCAGTTCTTC. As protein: CASSRTGNEQFF.

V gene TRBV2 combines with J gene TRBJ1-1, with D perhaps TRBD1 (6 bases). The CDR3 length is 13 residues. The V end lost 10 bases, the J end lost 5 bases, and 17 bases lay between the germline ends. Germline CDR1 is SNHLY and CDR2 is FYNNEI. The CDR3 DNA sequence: TGTGCCACCACAATCCCCGGGACAACTGAAGCTTTCTTT. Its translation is CATTIPGTTEAFF.

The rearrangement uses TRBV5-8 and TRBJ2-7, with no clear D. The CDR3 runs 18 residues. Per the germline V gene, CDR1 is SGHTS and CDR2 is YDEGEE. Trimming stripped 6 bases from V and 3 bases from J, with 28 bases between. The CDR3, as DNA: TGTGCCAGCATCCCCCCGGGCTACTCCACCGTAGGTTACTACGAGCAGTACTTC. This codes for CASIPPGYSTVGYYEQYF.

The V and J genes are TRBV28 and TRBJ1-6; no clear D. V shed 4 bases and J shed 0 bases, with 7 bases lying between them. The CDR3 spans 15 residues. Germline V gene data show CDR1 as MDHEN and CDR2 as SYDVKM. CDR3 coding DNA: TGTGCCAGCAGTTGGGATAGCTCCTATAATTCACCCCTCCACTTT. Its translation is CASSWDSSYNSPLHF.

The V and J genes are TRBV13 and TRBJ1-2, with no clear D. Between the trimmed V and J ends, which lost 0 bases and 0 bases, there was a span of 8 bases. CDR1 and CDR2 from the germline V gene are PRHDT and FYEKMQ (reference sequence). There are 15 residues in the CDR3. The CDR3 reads CASSLGLSANYGYTF. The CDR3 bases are TGTGCCAGCAGCTTAGGCCTTTCAGCTAACTATGGCTACACCTTC.

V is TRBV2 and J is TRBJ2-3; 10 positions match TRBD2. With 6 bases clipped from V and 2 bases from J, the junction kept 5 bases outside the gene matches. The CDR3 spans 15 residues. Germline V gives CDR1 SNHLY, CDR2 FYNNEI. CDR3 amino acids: CASRVAGGPTDTQYF. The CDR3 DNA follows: TGTGCCAGCAGGGTAGCGGGGGGACCCACAGATACGCAGTATTTT.

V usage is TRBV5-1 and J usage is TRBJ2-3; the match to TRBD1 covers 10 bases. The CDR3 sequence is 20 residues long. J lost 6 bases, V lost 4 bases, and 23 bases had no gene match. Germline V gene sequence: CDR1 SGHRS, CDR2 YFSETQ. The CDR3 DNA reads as TGCGCCAGCAGCCAGCCGTTTAGGGACAGGGGCCTTCCTGGGTCGGATACGCAGTATTTT. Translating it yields CASSQPFRDRGLPGSDTQYF.

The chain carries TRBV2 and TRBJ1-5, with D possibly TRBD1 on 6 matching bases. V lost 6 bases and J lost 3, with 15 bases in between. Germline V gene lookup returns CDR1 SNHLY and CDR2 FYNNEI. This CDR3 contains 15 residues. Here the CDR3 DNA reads TGTGCCAGCAGGTCAGGCAGGGGACCCAATCAGCCCCAGCATTTT. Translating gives CASRSGRGPNQPQHF.